This TCR beta chain emerged from a study of blood T cell repertoires in COVID-19. Study information: Researchers got acute and convalescent COVID-19 samples from the United States, Italy and Spain. Nucleic acid was either cDNA or gDNA, and it came from T cells, B-cell-depleted T cells, or PBMCs.

In the original processing: Scientists estimated how many nucleated cells there were by amplifying reference gene primers. Only in-frame clones appear in the TCRdb table, and some are missing; sequencing was by immunoSEQ multiplex PCR. For V, J and clone size, that table is used; D and trimming come from the DNA. Here the sample spans about 70,000 clones, around 86% being singletons. The Seattle patients, enrolled during active infection, were followed longitudinally. CDR1 is SGHRS and CDR2 is YFSETQ in the germline V gene. With V trimmed by 0 bases and J by 8 bases, 1 base remained unmatched. The CDR3 extends over 12 amino acids.

The sequence came from a man aged 35 to 55 with COVID-19, enrolled during active disease. What was sequenced was peripheral blood. This chain connects TRBV5-1 to TRBJ1-1; the match to TRBD1 covers 7 bases. This chain's CDR3 is CASSLGQGEAFF. CDR3 sequence (DNA): TGCGCCAGCAGCTTGGGACAGGGAGAAGCTTTCTTT.